The present entry profiles one T cell receptor (beta chain) with its context. This sample is part of a study of blood T cell repertoires in COVID-19. Study in general: Samples of COVID-19 (acute and convalescent) were obtained from the United States, Italy and Spain. Sources were T cells, B-cell-depleted T cells, or PBMCs; the material itself was cDNA or gDNA.

J gave up 5 bases and V 5 bases, and 9 bases lay outside the gene matches. The CDR3 is 15 residues long. Looked up from germline, CDR1 is SGHRS and CDR2 is YFSETQ. Data came from immunoSEQ multiplex PCR; TCRdb stores just in-frame clones and leaves some out. The table lists 200,000 to 250,000 clones, around 90% of them singletons. Grouping used clinical history reported by participants in a survey and questionnaire. Recovered participants had two consecutive negative NP/OP PCR tests, healthcare professional clearance, or symptom resolution. The chain has TRBV5-1 and TRBJ2-5; TRBD1 agrees at 10 bases. Sequenced: PBMCs or T cells enriched from blood (not recorded which). The sequence came from a man aged 25-45 years who had recovered from COVID-19. In DNA, the CDR3 is TGCGCCAGCAGTGCCGGGACAGGGGTTGGGGAGACCCAGTACTTC. Encoded protein: CASSAGTGVGETQYF.